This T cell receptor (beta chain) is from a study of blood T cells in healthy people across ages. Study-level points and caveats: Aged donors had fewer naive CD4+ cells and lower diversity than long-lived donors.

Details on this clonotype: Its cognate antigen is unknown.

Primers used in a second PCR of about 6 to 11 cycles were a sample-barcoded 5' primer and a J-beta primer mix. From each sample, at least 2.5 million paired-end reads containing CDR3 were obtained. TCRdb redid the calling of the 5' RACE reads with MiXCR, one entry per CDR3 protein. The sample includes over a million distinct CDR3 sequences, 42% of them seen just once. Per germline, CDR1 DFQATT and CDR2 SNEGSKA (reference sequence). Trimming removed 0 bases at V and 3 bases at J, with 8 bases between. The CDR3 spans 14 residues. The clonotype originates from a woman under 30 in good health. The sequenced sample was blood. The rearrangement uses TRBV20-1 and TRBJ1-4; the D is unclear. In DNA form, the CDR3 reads TGCAGTGCTAGAGATCGGGCGGCTAATGAAAAACTGTTTTTT. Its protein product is CSARDRAANEKLFF.